This T cell receptor (beta chain) stems from a study of STAT5B mutations in CD4+ large granular lymphocyte leukemia. The data were produced by immunoSEQ multiplex PCR, yet TCRdb's version contains in-frame clones alone and is incomplete. Here the sample spans 25,000 to 40,000 clones, roughly four fifths being singletons. Study-wide findings and caveats: CD4-sorted patient repertoires seemed more clonal than healthy CD4+ repertoires. Roughly 27% of private leukemic clonotypes occurred rarely in other patients' non-leukemic repertoires. Compared with healthy controls (2/35), patient top clones favored TRBV06 (8/27).

Germline CDR1 and CDR2: LGHNA and YSLEER. V lost 0 bases and J 4 bases, leaving 9 bases between the germline ends. The CDR3 spans 14 residues. On this clone itself: Its antigen is not known.

The material sequenced was CD4+ T cells from blood buffy coats. This chain links TRBV4-3 with TRBJ1-2; no definite D call. The receptor's source is a human donor in good health. The CDR3: CASSQDSGRYGYTF. CDR3 nucleotides: TGCGCCAGCAGCCAAGATAGCGGACGCTATGGCTACACCTTC.